The next 3 T cell receptor beta chains were all read from a single sample in a study of response to subunit inactivated influenza vaccine. TCRdb called the RT-PCR reads again in MiXCR, with one record for every CDR3 protein. The sample carries about 700,000 distinct CDR3 sequences, about 15% recorded once. Sequencing used PBMCs from blood, obtained 14 to 15 days before vaccination. The receptors originated from a man between 50 and 59 years old who received an inactivated influenza vaccine.

This clonotype was seen ten or more times. The chain links TRBV7-9 to TRBJ1-5; D uncertain. Trimming left V 5 bases short and J 8 bases short, with 16 bases between. The CDR3 consists of 14 residues. Looked up from germline, CDR1 is SEHNR and CDR2 is FQNEAQ (reference sequence). The CDR3 region is CASSGKNPGEPQHF. As DNA, the CDR3 is TGTGCCAGCAGCGGAAAGAATCCCGGGGAGCCCCAGCATTTT.

As regards this clonotype: A much larger clonotype is one base distant, so this may be a read error. The chain combines TRBV18 with TRBJ2-5; no clear D. CDR1 and CDR2 (germline): KGHSH, LQKENI. Deletions cut 0 bases from V and 1 base from J, with 6 bases between. There are 14 residues in the CDR3. The CDR3 here is CASSPPHSQETQYF. The CDR3, as DNA: TGTGCCAGCTCACCACCGCACAGCCAAGAGACCCAGTACTTC.

This clonotype turned up a few times. The gene calls are TRBV28 and TRBJ2-1, with 8 bases matching TRBD2. The CDR3 is made up of 16 amino acids. J gave up 15 bases and V 2 bases, and 18 bases lay outside the gene matches. Per the germline V gene, CDR1 is MDHEN and CDR2 is SYDVKM. CDR3 sequence: CASSLAGPGVAGNLFF. The CDR3 coding sequence is TGTGCCAGCAGTTTAGCCGGCCCCGGGGTAGCGGGAAATCTGTTCTTC.